Given below is one TCR beta chain in context. The antigen is undetermined. The sample originates from a study of blood T cells in healthy people across ages. Donors were systemically healthy Caucasian individuals from Russia aged 6 to 90 years. Germline loops: CDR1 LNHNV, CDR2 YYDKDF (reference sequence). The V end lost 0 bases, the J end lost 3 bases, and 11 bases lay between the germline ends. The length of the CDR3 is 15 residues. Overall study findings and caveats: Bulk PBMC profiling left naive and antigen-experienced comparisons inconclusive. The study regarded diversity estimates from one million T cells as underestimates.

The second PCR ran about 6 to 12 cycles with a sample-barcoded 5' primer and J-beta primers. TCRdb re-derived calls from the 5' RACE reads in MiXCR, one entry per CDR3 protein. The sample includes some 860,000 distinct CDR3 sequences, roughly three fifths of them seen just once. This receptor was obtained from a man aged 35-49 years in good health. Sequences were obtained from blood. The gene calls are TRBV15 and TRBJ1-2, with D possibly TRBD1 on 5 matching bases. The CDR3 reads CATSRESGMDYGYTF. The CDR3 nucleotides read TGTGCCACCAGCAGAGAGTCAGGGATGGACTATGGCTACACCTTC.